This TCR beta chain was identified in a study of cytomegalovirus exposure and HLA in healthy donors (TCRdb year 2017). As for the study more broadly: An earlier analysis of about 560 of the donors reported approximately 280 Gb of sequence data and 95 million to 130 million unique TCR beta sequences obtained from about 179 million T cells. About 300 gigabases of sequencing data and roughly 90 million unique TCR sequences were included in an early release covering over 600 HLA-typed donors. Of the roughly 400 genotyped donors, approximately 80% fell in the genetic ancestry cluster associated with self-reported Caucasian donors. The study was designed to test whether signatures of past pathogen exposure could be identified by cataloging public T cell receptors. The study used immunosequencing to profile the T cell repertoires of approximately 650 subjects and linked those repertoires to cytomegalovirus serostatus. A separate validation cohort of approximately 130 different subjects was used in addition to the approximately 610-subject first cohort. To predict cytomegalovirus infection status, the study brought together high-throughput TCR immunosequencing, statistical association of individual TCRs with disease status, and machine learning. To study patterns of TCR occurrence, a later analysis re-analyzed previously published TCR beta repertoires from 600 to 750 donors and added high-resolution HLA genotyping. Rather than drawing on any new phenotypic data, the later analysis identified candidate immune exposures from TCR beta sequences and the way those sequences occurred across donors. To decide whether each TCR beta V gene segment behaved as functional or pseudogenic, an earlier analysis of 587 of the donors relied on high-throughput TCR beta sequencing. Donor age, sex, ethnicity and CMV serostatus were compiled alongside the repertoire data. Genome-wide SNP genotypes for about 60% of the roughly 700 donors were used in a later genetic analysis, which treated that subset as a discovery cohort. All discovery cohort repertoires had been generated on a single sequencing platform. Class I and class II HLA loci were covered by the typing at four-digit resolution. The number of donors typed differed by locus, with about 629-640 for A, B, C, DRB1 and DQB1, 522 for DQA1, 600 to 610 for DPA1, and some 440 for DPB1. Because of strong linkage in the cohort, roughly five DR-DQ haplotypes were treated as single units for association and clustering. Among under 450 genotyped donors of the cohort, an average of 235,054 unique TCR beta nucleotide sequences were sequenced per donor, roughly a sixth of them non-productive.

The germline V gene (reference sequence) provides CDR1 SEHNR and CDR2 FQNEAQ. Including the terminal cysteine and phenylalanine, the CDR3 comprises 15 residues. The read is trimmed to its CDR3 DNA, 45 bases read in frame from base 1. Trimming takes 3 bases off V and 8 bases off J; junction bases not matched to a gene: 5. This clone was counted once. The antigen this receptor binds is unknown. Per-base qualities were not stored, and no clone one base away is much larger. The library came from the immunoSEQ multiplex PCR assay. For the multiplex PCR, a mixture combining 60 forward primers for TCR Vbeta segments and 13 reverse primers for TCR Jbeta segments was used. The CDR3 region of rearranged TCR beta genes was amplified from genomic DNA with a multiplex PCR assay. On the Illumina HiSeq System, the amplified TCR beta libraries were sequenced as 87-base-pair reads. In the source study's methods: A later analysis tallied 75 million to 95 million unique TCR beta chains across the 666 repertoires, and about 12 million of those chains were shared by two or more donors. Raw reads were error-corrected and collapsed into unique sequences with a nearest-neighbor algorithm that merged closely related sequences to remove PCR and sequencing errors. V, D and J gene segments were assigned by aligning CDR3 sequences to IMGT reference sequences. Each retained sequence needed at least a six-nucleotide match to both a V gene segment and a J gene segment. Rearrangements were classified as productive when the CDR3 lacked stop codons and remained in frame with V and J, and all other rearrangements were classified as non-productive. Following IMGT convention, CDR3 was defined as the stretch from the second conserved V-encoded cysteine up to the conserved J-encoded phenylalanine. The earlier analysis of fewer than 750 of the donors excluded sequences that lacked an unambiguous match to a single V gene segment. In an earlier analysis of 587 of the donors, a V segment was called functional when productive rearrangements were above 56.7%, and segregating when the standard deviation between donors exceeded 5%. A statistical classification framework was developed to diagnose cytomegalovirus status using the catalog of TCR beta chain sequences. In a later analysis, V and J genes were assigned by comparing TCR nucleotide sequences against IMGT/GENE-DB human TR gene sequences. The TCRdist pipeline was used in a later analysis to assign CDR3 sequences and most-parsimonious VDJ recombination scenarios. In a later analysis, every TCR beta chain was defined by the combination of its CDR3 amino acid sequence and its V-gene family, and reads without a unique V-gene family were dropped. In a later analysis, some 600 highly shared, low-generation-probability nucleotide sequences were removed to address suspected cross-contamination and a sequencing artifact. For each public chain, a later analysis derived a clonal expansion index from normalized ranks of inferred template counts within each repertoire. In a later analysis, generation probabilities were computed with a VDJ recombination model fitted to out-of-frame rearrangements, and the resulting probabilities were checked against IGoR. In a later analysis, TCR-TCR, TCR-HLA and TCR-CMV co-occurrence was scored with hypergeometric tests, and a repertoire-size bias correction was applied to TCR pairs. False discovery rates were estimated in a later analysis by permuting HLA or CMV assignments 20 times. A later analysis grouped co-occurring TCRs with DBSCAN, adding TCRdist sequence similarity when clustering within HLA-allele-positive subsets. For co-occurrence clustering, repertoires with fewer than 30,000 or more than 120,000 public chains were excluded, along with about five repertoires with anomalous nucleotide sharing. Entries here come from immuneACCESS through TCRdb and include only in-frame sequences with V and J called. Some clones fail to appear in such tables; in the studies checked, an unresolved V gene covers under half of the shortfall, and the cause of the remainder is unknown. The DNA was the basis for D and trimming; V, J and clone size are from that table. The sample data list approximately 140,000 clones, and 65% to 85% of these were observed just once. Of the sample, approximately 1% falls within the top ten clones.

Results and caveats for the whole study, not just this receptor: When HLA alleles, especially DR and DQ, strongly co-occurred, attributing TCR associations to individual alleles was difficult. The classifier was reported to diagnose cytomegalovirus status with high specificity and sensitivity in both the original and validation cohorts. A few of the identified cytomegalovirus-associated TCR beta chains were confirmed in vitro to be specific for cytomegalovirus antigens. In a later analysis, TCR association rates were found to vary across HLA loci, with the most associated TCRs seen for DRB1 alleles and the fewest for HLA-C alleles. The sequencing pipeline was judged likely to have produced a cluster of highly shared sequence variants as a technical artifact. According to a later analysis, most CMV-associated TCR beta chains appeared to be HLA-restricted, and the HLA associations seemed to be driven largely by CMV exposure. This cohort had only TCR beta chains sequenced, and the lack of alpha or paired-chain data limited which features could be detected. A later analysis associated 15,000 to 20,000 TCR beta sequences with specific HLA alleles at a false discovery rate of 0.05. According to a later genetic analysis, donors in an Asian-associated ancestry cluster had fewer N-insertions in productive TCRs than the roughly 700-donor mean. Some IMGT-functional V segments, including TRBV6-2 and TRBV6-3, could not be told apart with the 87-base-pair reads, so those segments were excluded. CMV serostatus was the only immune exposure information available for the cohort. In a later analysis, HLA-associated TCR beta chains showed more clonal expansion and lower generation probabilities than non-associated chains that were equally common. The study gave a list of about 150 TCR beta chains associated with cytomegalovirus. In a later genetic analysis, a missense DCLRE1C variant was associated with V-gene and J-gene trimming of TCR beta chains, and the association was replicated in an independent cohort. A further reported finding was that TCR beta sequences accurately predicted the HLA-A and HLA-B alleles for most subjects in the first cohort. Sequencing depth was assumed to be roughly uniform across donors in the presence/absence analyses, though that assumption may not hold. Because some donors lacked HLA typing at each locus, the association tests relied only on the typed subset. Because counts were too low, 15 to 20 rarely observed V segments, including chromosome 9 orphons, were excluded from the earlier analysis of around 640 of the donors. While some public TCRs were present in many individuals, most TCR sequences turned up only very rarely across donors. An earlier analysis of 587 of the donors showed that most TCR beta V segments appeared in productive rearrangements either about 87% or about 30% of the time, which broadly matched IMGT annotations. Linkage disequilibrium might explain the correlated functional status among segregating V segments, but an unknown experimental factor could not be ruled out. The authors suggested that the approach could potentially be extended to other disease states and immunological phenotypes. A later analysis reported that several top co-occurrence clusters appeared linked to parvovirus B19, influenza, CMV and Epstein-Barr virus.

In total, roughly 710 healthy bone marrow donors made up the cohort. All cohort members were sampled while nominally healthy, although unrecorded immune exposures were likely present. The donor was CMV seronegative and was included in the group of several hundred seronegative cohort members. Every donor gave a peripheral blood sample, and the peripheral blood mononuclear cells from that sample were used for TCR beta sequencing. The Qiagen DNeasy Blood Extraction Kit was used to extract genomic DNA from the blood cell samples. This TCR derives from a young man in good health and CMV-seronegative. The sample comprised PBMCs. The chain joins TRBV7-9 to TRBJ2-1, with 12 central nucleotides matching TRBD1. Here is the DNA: TGTGCCAGCAGCTTCGCCCGGGACAGGGGGCATGAGCAGTTCTTC. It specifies CASSFARDRGHEQFF.